This is a list of T cell receptor beta chains from one sample in a study of spatial heterogeneity in lung cancer. One entry per CDR3 protein results from TCRdb running MiXCR on the 5' RACE reads. The sample includes about 53,000 distinct CDR3 sequences, roughly 6.5% of them seen just once. The sample consisted of PBMCs, taken at surgery. The receptors shown here come from a female donor with early-stage non-small cell lung cancer. The CDR3 runs from the conserved cysteine through the conserved F or W. The order of the fields is V gene, D gene, clone size, J gene, CDR3 protein, CDR3 DNA. A D gene is named only where the DNA matches it firmly. Clone size is given for some rows only: seen once, a few or many times, or a class if the clone is expanded.

v_gene: TRBV13
d_gene: -
abundance: many
j_gene: TRBJ2-2
CDR3aa: CASSSSLNGELFF
CDR3nt: TGTGCCAGCAGCTCCTCGTTGAACGGGGAGCTGTTTTTT

v_gene: TRBV2
d_gene: -
abundance: many
j_gene: TRBJ1-1
CDR3aa: CASSPGRVSPESEAFF
CDR3nt: TGTGCCAGCAGCCCGGGCAGGGTGTCTCCTGAGTCTGAAGCTTTCTTT

v_gene: TRBV19
d_gene: -
abundance: many
j_gene: TRBJ1-2
CDR3aa: CASSVGNYGYTF
CDR3nt: TGTGCCAGTTCGGTGGGTAACTATGGCTACACCTTC

v_gene: TRBV7-3
d_gene: -
abundance: many
j_gene: TRBJ2-1
CDR3aa: CASSSDSSYNEQFF
CDR3nt: TGTGCCAGCAGCTCTGACAGTTCCTACAATGAGCAGTTCTTC

v_gene: TRBV3-1
d_gene: TRBD2
abundance: -
j_gene: TRBJ2-7
CDR3aa: CASSPGLAGYEQYF
CDR3nt: TGTGCCAGCAGCCCAGGACTAGCGGGGTACGAGCAGTACTTC

v_gene: TRBV5-1
d_gene: -
abundance: many
j_gene: TRBJ1-4
CDR3aa: CASSLFPTAGEKLFF
CDR3nt: TGCGCCAGCAGCTTGTTTCCGACGGCAGGGGAGAAACTGTTTTTT

v_gene: TRBV5-1
d_gene: -
abundance: many
j_gene: TRBJ2-7
CDR3aa: CASSLDRLYEQYF
CDR3nt: TGCGCCAGCAGCTTGGACAGGCTTTACGAGCAGTACTTC

v_gene: TRBV29-1
d_gene: TRBD2
abundance: many
j_gene: TRBJ2-5
CDR3aa: CSVAVSGGETQYF
CDR3nt: TGCAGCGTTGCCGTTAGCGGGGGAGAGACCCAGTACTTC

v_gene: TRBV12-3/TRBV12-4
d_gene: -
abundance: many
j_gene: TRBJ2-3
CDR3aa: CASSRENTDTQYF
CDR3nt: TGTGCCAGCAGCCGCGAGAACACAGATACGCAGTATTTT

v_gene: TRBV7-2
d_gene: -
abundance: many
j_gene: TRBJ2-3
CDR3aa: CASTLSGLSTDTQYF
CDR3nt: TGTGCCAGCACCCTCTCCGGACTCTCCACAGATACGCAGTATTTT

v_gene: TRBV11-2
d_gene: -
abundance: many
j_gene: TRBJ2-1
CDR3aa: CASRVLSPNNEQFF
CDR3nt: TGTGCCAGCAGGGTTCTTAGTCCCAACAATGAGCAGTTCTTC

v_gene: TRBV29-1
d_gene: -
abundance: many
j_gene: TRBJ1-1
CDR3aa: CSVLRQPNTEAFF
CDR3nt: TGCAGCGTCTTGAGACAGCCGAACACTGAAGCTTTCTTT

v_gene: TRBV7-2
d_gene: TRBD1
abundance: many
j_gene: TRBJ1-5
CDR3aa: CASSLDRGHGQPQHF
CDR3nt: TGTGCCAGCAGCTTAGACAGGGGGCATGGTCAGCCCCAGCATTTT

v_gene: TRBV20-1
d_gene: -
abundance: -
j_gene: TRBJ2-1
CDR3aa: CSGLEGIRPPYNEQFF
CDR3nt: TGCAGTGGTCTTGAGGGTATTCGCCCACCCTACAATGAGCAGTTCTTC

v_gene: TRBV5-1
d_gene: -
abundance: once
j_gene: TRBJ2-1
CDR3aa: CASSLQSSYNEQFF
CDR3nt: TGCGCCAGCAGCTTGCAGAGCTCCTACAATGAGCAGTTCTTC

v_gene: TRBV6-2/TRBV6-3
d_gene: -
abundance: many
j_gene: TRBJ1-5
CDR3aa: CASSYSGHHQPQHF
CDR3nt: TGTGCCAGCAGTTACTCCGGACACCATCAGCCCCAGCATTTT

v_gene: TRBV5-1
d_gene: -
abundance: -
j_gene: TRBJ1-1
CDR3aa: CASSYGQGTEAFF
CDR3nt: TGCGCCAGCAGCTATGGGCAGGGCACTGAAGCTTTCTTT

v_gene: TRBV7-3
d_gene: TRBD1
abundance: many
j_gene: TRBJ1-1
CDR3aa: CASSRGGEGTEAFF
CDR3nt: TGTGCCAGCAGCCGAGGGGGCGAGGGCACTGAAGCTTTCTTT

v_gene: TRBV3-1
d_gene: -
abundance: many
j_gene: TRBJ2-1
CDR3aa: CATRLSMVDEQFF
CDR3nt: TGTGCCACCAGGTTAAGTATGGTCGATGAGCAGTTCTTC

v_gene: TRBV15
d_gene: -
abundance: many
j_gene: TRBJ2-6
CDR3aa: CATSAFWANVLTF
CDR3nt: TGTGCCACCTCGGCCTTCTGGGCCAACGTCCTGACTTTC